The following is a T cell receptor beta chain sequence with its context. This record comes from a study of blood T cell repertoires in COVID-19. Study context: PBMCs, B-cell-depleted T cells, or T cells provided the cDNA or gDNA that made up the material.

Germline-derived CDR1 and CDR2 are SGDLS and YYNGEE. The CDR3 sequence is 15 residues long. Losses at the gene ends were 3 bases for V and 2 bases for J; bases not matched to a gene: 6. Libraries were prepared by immunoSEQ multiplex PCR; TCRdb keeps only in-frame clonotypes and omits some of them. The top ten hold 2% to 2.5% of the sample, which has roughly 200,000 clones, nearly 90% seen once. The genes are TRBV9 and TRBJ2-3; 7 bases agree with TRBD2. Sequencing was carried out using PBMCs or T cells enriched from blood (not recorded which). This sequence was found in a woman aged 35 to 49 with acute COVID-19. The CDR3 is CASSARDYYTDTQYF. The CDR3, as DNA: TGTGCCAGCAGCGCCCGGGACTACTACACAGATACGCAGTATTTT. Combining the CDR3 with reference TRBV9 and TRBJ2-3 gives the whole variable domain DSGVTQTPKHLITATGQRVTLRCSPRSGDLSVYWYQQSLDQGLQFLIQYYNGEERAKGNILERFSAQQFPDLHSELNLSSLELGDSALYFCASSARDYYTDTQYFGPGTRLTVL.